One and the same sample provided the 18 T cell receptor beta chains below, sequenced in a study of T cell responses to AZD1222 COVID-19 vaccine. Sequencing was performed with immunoSEQ multiplex PCR; in TCRdb, only in-frame clones are kept and a portion is missing. Among approximately 110,000 clones listed, more than 85% were seen once. This sample comprised peripheral blood, obtained on day 0 of AZD1222 vaccination. The receptors were sampled from an adult in good health.

V and J are TRBV11-3 and TRBJ1-1; the D gene is possibly TRBD1 (5 bases). The CDR3 spans 14 residues. Germline-derived CDR1 and CDR2 are SGHNT and YENEEA. V was trimmed by 2 bases and J by 5 bases, leaving 12 bases between them. Written as DNA, the CDR3 is TGTGCCAGCAGCTTACTAGCCAGGGTTACTGAAGCTTTCTTT. This sequence encodes CASSLLARVTEAFF.

The gene calls are TRBV3-1 (or the pseudogene TRBV3-2) and TRBJ2-2; the D gene is possibly TRBD2 (5 bases). CDR1 is LGHDT and CDR2 is YNNKEL in the germline V gene (reference sequence). CDR3 length: 11 residues. V was clipped by 8 bases and J by 4 bases, with 5 bases between them. CDR3 sequence (DNA): TGTGCCAGCCGGGGCACCGGGGAGCTGTTTTTT. This gives the protein CASRGTGELFF.

V is TRBV5-3 and J is TRBJ2-1; TRBD2 aligns across 7 bases. TRBV5-3 is reported as an ORF; its role is uncertain. The CDR3 is made up of 19 amino acids. J was trimmed by 1 base and V by 5 bases; bases with no gene match: 18. CDR3 amino acids: CARSLLLPGLPESYNEQFF. The CDR3 DNA reads TGTGCCAGAAGTTTACTCCTCCCGGGACTACCCGAATCCTACAATGAGCAGTTCTTC.

Comments on this clone: The junction and the germline gene differ at one end; a read error may be behind it. This sequence joins TRBV20-1 and TRBJ2-1, with D perhaps assigned TRBD1 or TRBD2 (6 bases each). The CDR3 is made up of 11 amino acids. CDR1 and CDR2 (germline): DFQATT, SNEGSKA (reference sequence). The DNA for the CDR3 is TGCAGTGCTTCAGGGGAGGTTAGCGCGATCTTC. Translated, it gives CSASGEVSAIF.

This rearrangement joins TRBV6-5 to TRBJ2-7; D not resolved. V lost 6 bases and J lost 0, with 15 bases in between. Germline CDR1 MNHEY, CDR2 SVGAGI. This CDR3 comprises 15 residues. In DNA, the CDR3 is TGTGCCAGCAGCCCCAATTGGGCTCGCTCCTACGAGCAGTACTTC. Its translation is CASSPNWARSYEQYF.

The chain combines TRBV5-1 with TRBJ2-1, with no clear D. This CDR3 is built from 16 residues. Germline V CDR1 and CDR2: SGHRS, YFSETQ. V was clipped by 0 bases and J by 0 bases, with 10 bases between them. The chain's CDR3 is CASSLGQTFSYNEQFF. CDR3 nucleotides: TGCGCCAGCAGCTTGGGCCAGACTTTCTCCTACAATGAGCAGTTCTTC.

The chain uses TRBV7-3 and TRBJ2-3; either TRBD1 or TRBD2 may fit D (5 bases each). The CDR3 has 15 amino acids. Trimming cost V 5 bases and J 5 bases, with 17 bases left between them. CDR1 is SGHTA and CDR2 is FQGTGA in the germline V gene. CDR3 region: CASSRGQGIGDTQYF. Written as DNA, the CDR3 is TGTGCCAGCAGCCGCGGGCAGGGTATTGGAGATACGCAGTATTTT.

The V call is TRBV11-3, the J call TRBJ1-2, with TRBD1 as a possible D gene (5 bases). V lost 6 bases and J 8 bases, leaving 13 bases between the germline ends. In germline, CDR1 is SGHNT, CDR2 YENEEA. CDR3 length equals 12 residues. The CDR3 here is CASSPGRVGYTF. The CDR3, as DNA: TGTGCCAGCAGTCCAGGGAGGGTCGGCTACACCTTC.

This clone has only a few counts. This chain links TRBV18 with TRBJ2-5; 9 nucleotides line up with TRBD2. The CDR3 is made up of 15 amino acids. From germline, CDR1 is KGHSH and CDR2 LQKENI. The V gene end was trimmed by 5 bases and the J gene end by 5 bases; junction bases not matched to a gene: 9. CDR3 coding DNA: TGTGCCAGCTCATCCGGGACTAGCTGGAGGGAGACCCAGTACTTC. Its protein product is CASSSGTSWRETQYF.

This chain uses TRBV5-1 with TRBJ1-2, with 8 bases identical to TRBD1. Germline-derived CDR1 and CDR2 are SGHRS and YFSETQ. The CDR3 is made up of 13 amino acids. Trimming removed 4 bases from V and 4 bases from J; junction bases left unmatched: 3. CDR3 loop: CASSVDRGYGYTF. DNA for the CDR3: TGCGCCAGCAGCGTAGACAGGGGCTATGGCTACACCTTC.

V and J are TRBV11-3 and TRBJ2-3; 7 bases match TRBD2. Germline-derived CDR1 and CDR2 are SGHNT and YENEEA. CDR3 size: 18 residues. J gave up 0 bases and V 4 bases, and 13 bases lay outside the gene matches. CDR3 DNA sequence: TGTGCCAGCAGCTCGCTGAGCAGCGGGGTTGCTAGCACAGATACGCAGTATTTT. This encodes CASSSLSSGVASTDTQYF.

V gene TRBV24-1 combines with J gene TRBJ2-2; TRBD2 aligns across 7 bases. Germline loops: CDR1 KGHDR, CDR2 SFDVKD. With V trimmed by 4 bases and J by 6 bases, 16 bases remained unmatched. This CDR3 region has 18 residues. CDR3 DNA sequence: TGTGCCACCAGTGAGCGGGAGAGTGGATATGGAAGTGCCGGGGAGCTGTTTTTT. Its protein is CATSERESGYGSAGELFF.

The chain links TRBV6-1 to TRBJ2-1; perhaps TRBD2 as D (6 bases). CDR1 is MNHNS and CDR2 is SASEGT in the germline V gene. This CDR3 has 16 amino acids. Deletions cut 0 bases from V and 6 bases from J, with 15 bases between. The CDR3 DNA reads as TGTGCCAGCAGTGAAGCCCGGGACTCCTGGCCCAATGAGCAGTTCTTC. This translates into CASSEARDSWPNEQFF.

The chain links TRBV7-8 to TRBJ2-7; the match to TRBD2 covers 7 bases. CDR1 and CDR2 (germline): SGHVS, FQNEAQ. V shed 3 bases, J shed 13 bases, and the junction held 12 bases outside the gene matches. The CDR3 consists of 13 residues. The CDR3 sequence is CASSFGGGDSSYF. CDR3 coding DNA: TGTGCCAGCAGCTTTGGGGGGGGTGACAGTAGTTACTTC.

This sequence joins TRBV5-1 and TRBJ2-7; D not resolved. The CDR3 sequence is 14 residues long. V was clipped by 0 bases and J by 2 bases, with 9 bases between them. From germline, CDR1 is SGHRS and CDR2 YFSETQ. This CDR3 reads CASSLAAPTYEQYF. In DNA form, the CDR3 reads TGCGCCAGCAGCTTGGCGGCGCCGACCTACGAGCAGTACTTC.

CDR3 sequence reads: CASSLALGKGYTF. CDR3 sequence (DNA): TGTGCCAGCAGCTTAGCGCTTGGGAAAGGCTACACCTTC. The chain links TRBV7-2 to TRBJ1-2; D call uncertain. CDR1 and CDR2 (germline): SGHTA, FQGNSA. The CDR3 sequence is 13 residues long. The ends were cut back, 0 bases at V and 8 bases at J, with 10 bases in the middle. The variable domain in full, completed from reference TRBV7-2 and TRBJ1-2, reads GAGVSQSPSNKVTEKGKDVELRCDPISGHTALYWYRQSLGQGLEFLIYFQGNSAPDKSGLPSDRFSAERTGGSVSTLTIQRTQQEDSAVYLCASSLALGKGYTFGSGTRLTVV.

The chain joins TRBV14 to TRBJ2-2; D remains unclear. V gave up 4 bases and J gave up 1 base, with 7 bases separating them. There are 14 residues in the CDR3. In germline, CDR1 is SGHDN, CDR2 FVKESK. This CDR3 is CASSLQRNTGELFF. CDR3 nucleotides: TGTGCCAGCAGCCTACAAAGGAACACCGGGGAGCTGTTTTTT.

J is TRBJ2-2 and V is TRBV14; D remains ambiguous. In germline, CDR1 is SGHDN, CDR2 FVKESK. The CDR3 length is 12 residues. Trimming left V 3 bases short and J 7 bases short, with 6 bases between. The CDR3: CASSHSSGELFF. The CDR3 DNA reads as TGTGCCAGCAGCCATTCTAGCGGGGAGCTGTTTTTT. Supplemented by reference TRBV14 and TRBJ2-2, the full variable domain reads EAGVTQFPSHSVIEKGQTVTLRCDPISGHDNLYWYRRVMGKEIKFLLHFVKESKQDESGMPNNRFLAERTGGTYSTLKVQPAELEDSGVYFCASSHSSGELFFGEGSRLTVL.